This T cell receptor beta chain emerged from a study of shared clonotypes between healthy human individuals. General study results and limits: Depth of sequencing was expected to influence donor clonotype sharing.

Terminally differentiated effector memory CD45RA+ cells were excluded by CCR7 positive selection of CD45RO-negative cells. About 30,000 T cell genomes (approximately 180 ng DNA) went into each sorted-subset replicate. The authors' processing: Junction-only sequences without quality scores came from ImmunoSEQ, so filtering differed. Some clones are missing from TCRdb's copy, which holds only in-frame ones; the method was immunoSEQ multiplex PCR. The D gene and trimming were derived from the DNA, and the V and J assignments and clone size from that table. This table has 700,000 to 950,000 clones, about 96% appearing once. V shed 5 bases and J 3 bases; nucleotides not matched to a gene: 7. The CDR3 spans 14 residues. CDR1 is SEHNR and CDR2 is FQNEAQ in the germline V gene (reference sequence). As regards this clone: Its target is not known.

Input material: naive CD8+ T cells sorted from blood. The chain uses TRBV7-9 and TRBJ2-7; 7 bases map to TRBD1. This TCR came from a man younger than 40 in good health. Here the CDR3 reads CASSRGQDNYEQYF. Here the CDR3 DNA reads TGTGCCAGCAGCCGAGGACAGGACAACTACGAGCAGTACTTC.